This TCR beta chain was sequenced for a study of cytomegalovirus exposure and HLA in healthy donors. The PCR used 60 Vbeta and 13 Jbeta primers. Libraries were prepared by immunoSEQ multiplex PCR; TCRdb keeps only in-frame clonotypes and omits some of them. The repertoire holds more than 80,000 clones, with around 66% as singletons. Remarks on this clone: Its antigen is still unknown.

Germline-derived CDR1 and CDR2 are MDHEN and SYDVKM. The trim removed 8 bases at V and 0 bases at J, leaving 12 bases unmatched. This CDR3 has 16 amino acids. Regarding donors, all were healthy bone marrow donors. Study conclusions and caveats: While the bulk of TCR sequences proved rare, some public TCRs turned up in many donors. Reports credit the classifier with highly specific, highly sensitive diagnosis of cytomegalovirus status.

The chain links TRBV28 to TRBJ1-1; the match to TRBD1 covers 7 bases. The sequenced sample was PBMCs. The clonotype was recovered from a woman in her forties in good health and CMV-seropositive. CDR3 DNA: TGTGCCAGCCCAGGGACAGACATCAACATGAACACTGAAGCTTTCTTT. Its protein product is CASPGTDINMNTEAFF.